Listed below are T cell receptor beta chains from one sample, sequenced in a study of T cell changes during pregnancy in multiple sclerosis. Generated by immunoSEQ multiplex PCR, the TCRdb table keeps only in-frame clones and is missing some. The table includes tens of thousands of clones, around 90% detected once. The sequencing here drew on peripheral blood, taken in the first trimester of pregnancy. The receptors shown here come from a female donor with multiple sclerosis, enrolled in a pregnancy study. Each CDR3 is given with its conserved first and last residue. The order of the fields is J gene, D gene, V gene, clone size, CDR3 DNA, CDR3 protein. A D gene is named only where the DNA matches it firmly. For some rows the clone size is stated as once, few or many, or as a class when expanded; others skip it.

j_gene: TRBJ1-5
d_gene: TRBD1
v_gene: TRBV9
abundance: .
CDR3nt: TGTGCCAGCAGCTCCGGACAGGGAGACAATCAGCCCCAGCATTTT
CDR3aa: CASSSGQGDNQPQHF

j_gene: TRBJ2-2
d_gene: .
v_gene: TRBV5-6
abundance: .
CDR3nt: TGTGCCAGCAGAATAGACATCGGGGAGCTGTTTTTT
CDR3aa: CASRIDIGELFF

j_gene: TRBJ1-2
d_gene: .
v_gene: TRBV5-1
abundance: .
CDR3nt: TGCGCCAGCAGCCTCCGGGGCTTCGGGGGCTATGGCTACACCTTC
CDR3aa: CASSLRGFGGYGYTF

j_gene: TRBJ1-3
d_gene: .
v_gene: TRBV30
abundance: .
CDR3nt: TGTGCCTGGAGTGAACAGATATTCTCTGGAAACACCATATATTTT
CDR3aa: CAWSEQIFSGNTIYF

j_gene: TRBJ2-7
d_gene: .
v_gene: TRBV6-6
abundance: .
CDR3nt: TGTGCCAGCAGTCCAGAGTCGGGGATTGCCTACGAGCAGTACTTC
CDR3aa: CASSPESGIAYEQYF

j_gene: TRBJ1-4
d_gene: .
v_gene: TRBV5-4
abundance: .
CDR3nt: TGTGCCAGCAGCCCCCGTCCTTCTGGGCTTCATGAAAAACTGTTTTTT
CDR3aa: CASSPRPSGLHEKLFF

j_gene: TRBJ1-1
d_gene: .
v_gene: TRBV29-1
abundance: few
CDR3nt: TGCAGCGTTGGCGGGATGGACACTGAAGCTTTCTTT
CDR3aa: CSVGGMDTEAFF

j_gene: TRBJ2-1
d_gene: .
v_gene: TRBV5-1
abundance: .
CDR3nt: TGCGCCAGCAGCCCAGGACTCCCTTTAAGCTCCTACAATGAGCAGTTCTTC
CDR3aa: CASSPGLPLSSYNEQFF

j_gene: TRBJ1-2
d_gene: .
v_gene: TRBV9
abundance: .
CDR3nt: TGTGCCAGCGGGAGGGGAAACTATGGCTACACCTTC
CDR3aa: CASGRGNYGYTF

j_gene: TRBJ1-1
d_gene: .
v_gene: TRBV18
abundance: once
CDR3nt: TGTGCCAGCTCACCTCGACAGCAAATGAACACTGAAGCTTTCTTT
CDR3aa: CASSPRQQMNTEAFF

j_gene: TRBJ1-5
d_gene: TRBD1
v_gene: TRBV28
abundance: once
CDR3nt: TGTGCCAGCAGTTTAATACAGGGGCTACTCAATCAGCCCCAGCATTTT
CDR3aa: CASSLIQGLLNQPQHF